Listed below are T cell receptor beta chains from one sample, sequenced in a study of cytomegalovirus exposure and HLA in healthy donors. Assay used: immunoSEQ multiplex PCR; TCRdb lists only in-frame clones, some missing. The data hold over 150,000 clones, with roughly 70% observed a single time. The specimen was PBMCs. Receptor source: a male donor in good health and CMV-seronegative. CDR3s include the opening cysteine and the closing phenylalanine or tryptophan. D genes are given only for firm matches. Clone size is stated in some rows and not others, as once, few, many or a class when expanded.

V,J,D,size,CDR3,DNA
TRBV28,TRBJ2-7,NA,NA,CASSLGLAVTYEQYF,TGTGCCAGCAGTTTGGGTCTAGCTGTAACCTACGAGCAGTACTTC
TRBV19,TRBJ1-5,TRBD1,NA,CASSRDRGGRNQPQHF,TGTGCCAGTAGCCGGGACAGGGGAGGCAGGAATCAGCCCCAGCATTTT
TRBV2,TRBJ2-3,NA,NA,CASSEGSGTDTQYF,TGTGCCAGCAGTGAAGGATCAGGGACAGATACGCAGTATTTT
TRBV11-2,TRBJ2-5,NA,NA,CASSSKETQYF,TGTGCCAGCAGCTCTAAAGAGACCCAGTACTTC
TRBV4-3,TRBJ2-7,NA,once,CASSQEEQGAYEQYF,TGCGCCAGCAGCCAAGAAGAACAGGGAGCCTACGAGCAGTACTTC
TRBV6-6,TRBJ1-5,NA,NA,CASSLGRGQPQHF,TGTGCCAGCAGTTTAGGAAGGGGTCAGCCCCAGCATTTT
TRBV19,TRBJ2-7,TRBD1,NA,CASSWTGSYEQYF,TGTGCCAGTAGTTGGACAGGGTCCTACGAGCAGTACTTC
TRBV10-2,TRBJ1-1,NA,NA,CASSERGTEAFF,TGCGCCAGCAGTGAGAGGGGCACTGAAGCTTTCTTT
TRBV7-2,TRBJ1-5,NA,NA,CASSFGEEQPQHF,TGTGCCAGCAGCTTCGGTGAGGAGCAGCCCCAGCATTTT
TRBV9,TRBJ2-7,NA,NA,CASSVAPSLYEQYF,TGTGCCAGCAGCGTAGCCCCCTCCCTCTACGAGCAGTACTTC
TRBV6-5,TRBJ1-1,TRBD1,NA,CASSLQGAFMNTEAFF,TGTGCCAGCAGTTTACAGGGGGCCTTCATGAACACTGAAGCTTTCTTT
TRBV19,TRBJ1-5,NA,NA,CASSGGGTSVNQPQHF,TGTGCCAGTAGTGGGGGGGGGACGTCTGTCAATCAGCCCCAGCATTTT
TRBV10-1,TRBJ2-2,TRBD2,NA,CASSESGTSARNTGELFF,TGCGCCAGCAGTGAGTCAGGGACTAGCGCCAGGAACACCGGGGAGCTGTTTTTT
TRBV27,TRBJ2-1,NA,NA,CASSFRDSQFF,TGTGCCAGCAGTTTCCGGGACTCACAGTTCTTC
TRBV5-1,TRBJ1-2,TRBD1,NA,CASSLEDRVYHGYTF,TGCGCCAGCAGCTTGGAGGACAGGGTGTATCATGGCTACACCTTC
TRBV7-2,TRBJ2-5,NA,NA,CASSFDYLETQYF,TGTGCCAGCAGCTTTGACTACCTAGAGACCCAGTACTTC
TRBV6-5,TRBJ2-7,NA,NA,CASSYSTSPRPYEQYF,TGTGCCAGCAGTTACTCCACTAGCCCTCGGCCCTACGAGCAGTACTTC
TRBV6-6,TRBJ2-5,TRBD1,once,CASSYSRGPGETQYF,TGTGCCAGCAGTTACTCGAGGGGGCCGGGGGAGACCCAGTACTTC
TRBV5-4,TRBJ1-1,TRBD1,NA,CASSGRGRGNTEAFF,TGTGCCAGCAGCGGCAGGGGGCGAGGGAACACTGAAGCTTTCTTT
TRBV18,TRBJ1-2,TRBD1,NA,CASSSQGAINYGYTF,TGTGCCAGCTCTTCCCAGGGGGCGATTAACTATGGCTACACCTTC
TRBV27,TRBJ1-2,TRBD1,once,CASSFSRGRTYGYTF,TGTGCCAGCAGTTTCTCGAGGGGGCGGACCTATGGCTACACCTTC
TRBV6-4,TRBJ2-1,TRBD2,once,CASSEIAGEQQFF,TGTGCCAGCAGTGAAATAGCGGGGGAGCAGCAGTTCTTC
TRBV5-1,TRBJ2-7,TRBD1,NA,CASSTRQGAHEQYF,TGCGCCAGCAGCACCAGACAGGGGGCCCACGAGCAGTACTTC